The clone carrying this TCR beta chain was counted many times. The antigen remains unidentified. This entry is derived from a study of cytomegalovirus exposure and HLA in healthy donors. Overall study findings and caveats: Per a prior analysis, the majority of TCR beta V segments were productive roughly 87% or roughly 30% of the time.

The PCR was carried out with 60 Vbeta primers and 13 Jbeta primers. Clones were read by immunoSEQ multiplex PCR, and TCRdb kept only the in-frame ones, dropping some. Of around 140,000 clones in the sample, approximately 82% were seen once. The germline V gene encodes CDR1 MRHNA and CDR2 SNTAGT. CDR3 length equals 15 residues. The V gene end was trimmed by 2 bases and the J gene end by 5 bases; junction bases not matched to a gene: 3. The sequence was collected from a woman aged 60-75 years in good health and CMV-seropositive. The sequenced material came from PBMCs. V gene TRBV6-4 combines with J gene TRBJ2-3; the match to TRBD2 covers 11 bases. The CDR3: CASSDVAGGLDTQYF. CDR3 nucleotide sequence: TGTGCCAGCAGTGACGTAGCGGGAGGGTTAGATACGCAGTATTTT.